This TCR beta chain was identified in a study of blood T cell repertoires in COVID-19. Study background: The United States, Italy and Spain supplied acute and convalescent COVID-19 samples. In each case, the material was cDNA or gDNA derived from T cells, B-cell-depleted T cells, or PBMCs.

Methods used by the authors: Reference gene primer amplification gave estimated nucleated cell counts. Assay: immunoSEQ multiplex PCR; the TCRdb copy retains only in-frame clones and omits some. V, J and clone size are those of that table, while D and trimming were read from the DNA. The sample lists around 56,000 clones; approximately 91% were seen once. This receptor was obtained from an older woman with active or convalescent COVID-19. The sequencing sample was made of peripheral blood.

CDR3 bases: TGTGCCAGCAGTTCTTGGACAGAATACACTGAAGCTTTCTTT. Protein: CASSSWTEYTEAFF. This sequence joins TRBV6-5 and TRBJ1-1; the D gene is possibly TRBD1 (6 bases). This CDR3 is built from 14 residues. V was trimmed by 4 bases and J by 3 bases, leaving 12 bases between them. Germline V CDR1 and CDR2: MNHEY, SVGAGI.